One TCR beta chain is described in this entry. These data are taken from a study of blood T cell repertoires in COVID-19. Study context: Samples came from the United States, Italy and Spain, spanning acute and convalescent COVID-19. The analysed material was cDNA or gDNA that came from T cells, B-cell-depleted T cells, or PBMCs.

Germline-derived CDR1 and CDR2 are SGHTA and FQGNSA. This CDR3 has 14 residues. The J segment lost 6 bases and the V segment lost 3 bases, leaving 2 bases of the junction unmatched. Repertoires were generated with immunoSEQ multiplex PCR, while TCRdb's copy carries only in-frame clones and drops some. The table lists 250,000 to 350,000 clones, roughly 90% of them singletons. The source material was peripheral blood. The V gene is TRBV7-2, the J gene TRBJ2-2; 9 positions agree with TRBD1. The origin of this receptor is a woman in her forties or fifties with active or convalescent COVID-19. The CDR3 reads CASSLDRGPGELFF. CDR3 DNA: TGTGCCAGCAGCTTGGACAGGGGCCCCGGGGAGCTGTTTTTT.